This T cell receptor (beta chain) was sequenced in a study of cytomegalovirus exposure and HLA in healthy donors. CDR3 length equals 14 residues. Germline CDR1 MNHEY, CDR2 SMNVEV (reference sequence). The V end was cut by 2 bases, the J end by 0 bases, with 2 bases between. Both 60 Vbeta primers and 13 Jbeta primers went into the PCR. The table came from immunoSEQ multiplex PCR; TCRdb's copy has only in-frame clones and leaves some out. The table records approximately 180,000 clones, 80% to 85% of them present only once. Material: PBMCs. The receptor was derived from a young woman in good health and CMV-seronegative. This chain links TRBV27 with TRBJ2-6; D is ambiguous. The CDR3 sequence is CASSLRSGANVLTF. The CDR3 nucleotides are TGTGCCAGCAGTTTACGCTCTGGGGCCAACGTCCTGACTTTC.